These 15 T cell receptor beta chains were all obtained from the same sample, sequenced in a study of T cells after yellow fever vaccination. TCRdb independently ran MiXCR on the 5' RACE reads; one entry per CDR3 protein. The table has approximately 93,000 distinct CDR3 sequences, around 5.8% seen once; the top ten hold about 38%. The sample was CD8+ T cells sorted from PBMCs, taken 10 days after the yellow fever booster vaccination. These TCRs come from a young man who received the YFV17D yellow fever vaccine.

This clonotype appeared once. This chain uses TRBV6-5 with TRBJ1-2, with D hard to call. Germline CDR1 reads MNHEY; CDR2 reads SVGAGI. The CDR3 covers 15 residues. The V end lost 2 bases, the J end lost 5 bases, and 15 bases lay between the germline ends. CDR3 sequence (DNA): TGTGCCAGCAGTTACCTAGGTCAGCCGACGTATGGCTACACCTTC. This encodes CASSYLGQPTYGYTF.

The sample holds a few counts of this clonotype. The gene calls are TRBV7-9 and TRBJ1-2, with D perhaps TRBD1 (5 bases). CDR3 length: 13 residues. Trimming removed 5 bases at V and 4 bases at J, with 11 bases between. The germline V gene has CDR1 SEHNR and CDR2 FQNEAQ (reference sequence). For the CDR3, the DNA is TGTGCCAGCAGCGGGGGGGAGGGCTATGGCTACACCTTC. The encoded protein is CASSGGEGYGYTF.

V and J are TRBV28 and TRBJ2-7; D ambiguous. The CDR3 contains 15 residues. The germline V gene encodes CDR1 MDHEN and CDR2 SYDVKM. Trimming shortened V by 8 bases and J by 2 bases, and 19 bases separated the two germline ends. CDR3 nucleotides: TGTGCCAGCTCCCCTGGAGACACCCTCACCTACGAGCAGTACGTC. It specifies CASSPGDTLTYEQYV.

This clonotype came up a few times. The chain joins TRBV7-8 to TRBJ2-7, with a possible D match to TRBD1 (6 bases). Trimming stripped 5 bases from V and 3 bases from J, with 8 bases between. This CDR3 region has 12 residues. CDR1 is SGHVS and CDR2 is FQNEAQ in the germline V gene. The CDR3 region has the DNA TGTGCCAGCAGCAAGGGGGTCTACGAGCAGTACGTC. Amino acids: CASSKGVYEQYV.

This chain joins TRBV10-2 and TRBJ2-7; D not certain. The germline V gene encodes CDR1 WSHSY and CDR2 SAAADI. The CDR3 runs to 13 residues. V was clipped by 3 bases and J by 1 base, with 7 bases between them. In DNA, the CDR3 is TGCGCCAGCAGTGATGAAGGTTCCTACGAGCAGTACGTC. Amino acids: CASSDEGSYEQYV.

There are a few counts of this clonotype. The rearrangement joins TRBV7-3 to TRBJ2-5, with 10 bases lining up with TRBD2. The germline gives CDR1 SGHTA, CDR2 FQGTGA. This CDR3 is 15 amino acids long. The V and J ends lost 5 bases and 5 bases, in that order; junction bases with no gene match: 8. The chain's CDR3 is CASSRFGTSAETQYF. DNA of the CDR3: TGTGCCAGCAGCCGTTTCGGGACTAGCGCGGAGACCCAGTACTTC. Supplemented by reference TRBV7-3 and TRBJ2-5, the full variable domain reads GAGVSQTPSNKVTEKGKYVELRCDPISGHTALYWYRQSLGQGPEFLIYFQGTGAADDSGLPNDRFFAVRPEGSVSTLKIQRTERGDSAVYLCASSRFGTSAETQYFGPGTRLLVL.

This clonotype was seen a few times. The chain recombines TRBV4-1 with TRBJ1-5; unclear D gene. V was clipped by 2 bases and J by 0 bases, with 8 bases between them. Germline-derived CDR1 and CDR2 are MGHRA and YSYEKL. The CDR3 runs to 15 residues. As DNA, the CDR3 is TGCGCCAGCAGCCAAAGGCAGGTTAGCAATCAGCCCCAGCATTTT. It yields the protein CASSQRQVSNQPQHF.

This clonotype appeared many times. This chain connects TRBV7-9 to TRBJ2-1; 10 bases match TRBD2. The CDR3 runs to 15 residues. The germline gives CDR1 SEHNR, CDR2 FQNEAQ (reference sequence). Trimming removed 5 bases from V and 8 bases from J; junction bases left unmatched: 9. The CDR3 is CASSLLGAGGDEQFF. DNA for the CDR3: TGTGCCAGCAGCCTCCTCGGAGCGGGGGGGGATGAGCAGTTCTTC.

V usage is TRBV4-1 and J usage is TRBJ1-2; D not resolved. Between the trimmed V and J ends, which lost 1 base and 3 bases, there was a span of 12 bases. Germline assignment: CDR1 MGHRA and CDR2 YSYEKL. The CDR3 is 15 amino acids. In nucleotides, the CDR3 is TGCGCCAGCAGCCAAGTGAATGCAGAGGACTATGGCTACACCTTC. Translating it yields CASSQVNAEDYGYTF.

This clonotype has more than one count but fewer than ten. The CDR3 bases are TGTGCCAGCAGGTCGGGAGGGGCGGGCACTGAAGCTTTCTTT. It translates to CASRSGGAGTEAFF. V gene TRBV6-5 combines with J gene TRBJ1-1, with a weak D call TRBD1 (5 bases). Germline CDR1 MNHEY, CDR2 SVGAGI. The CDR3 totals 14 residues. Deletions cut 6 bases from V and 4 bases from J, with 15 bases between.

The chain recombines TRBV6-5 with TRBJ1-5; D not resolved. Trimming removed 3 bases from V and 1 base from J, with 7 bases in between. The CDR3 totals 14 residues. Germline V gives CDR1 MNHEY, CDR2 SVGAGI. The CDR3 DNA reads TGTGCCAGCAGTTATACGGGGAGCAATCAGCCCCAGCATTTT. This translates into CASSYTGSNQPQHF.

V and J are TRBV28 and TRBJ2-1; D might be TRBD1 (5 bases). CDR1 MDHEN and CDR2 SYDVKM come from the germline V gene. V was cut by 6 bases and J by 8 bases, with 20 bases left in between. The CDR3 contains 15 residues. Here the CDR3 DNA reads TGTGCCAGCAGCGGCCTTTTAGGGGTTGGGTATGAGCAGTTCTTC. Protein: CASSGLLGVGYEQFF. Full variable domain (missing parts from reference TRBV28 and TRBJ2-1): DVKVTQSSRYLVKRTGEKVFLECVQDMDHENMFWYRQDPGLGLRLIYFSYDVKMKEKGDIPEGYSVSREKKERFSLILESASTNQTSMYLCASSGLLGVGYEQFFGPGTRLTVL.

This clonotype was picked up a small number of times. CDR3 coding DNA: TGCGCCAGCAGCCAGGCTAGCCCCTACGAGCAGTACTTC. Its translation is CASSQASPYEQYF. This rearrangement joins TRBV4-1 to TRBJ2-7; D perhaps matches TRBD2 (5 bases). Germline CDR1 is MGHRA and CDR2 is YSYEKL. This CDR3 has 13 amino acids. Trimming took off 3 bases at V and 2 bases at J, with 8 bases between the two ends.

This clonotype was counted only a few times. The V and J genes are TRBV6-2 or TRBV6-3 and TRBJ1-1, with 9 nucleotides matching TRBD1. The germline V gene encodes CDR1 MNHEY and CDR2 SVGEGT. The CDR3 sequence is 15 residues long. Trimming took 6 bases from V and 4 from J; bases not matched to a gene: 9. CDR3 protein: CASSPTGTGPTEAFF. DNA of the CDR3: TGTGCCAGCAGCCCCACCGGGACAGGGCCCACTGAAGCTTTCTTT.

This clonotype has just a few counts. This sequence joins TRBV5-1 and TRBJ1-1; the D is unclear. The CDR3 contains 14 residues. Germline loops: CDR1 SGHRS, CDR2 YFSETQ. Trimming took 1 base from V and 2 from J, leaving 9 bases between them. The CDR3 is CASSLRNDNTEAFF. The DNA of the CDR3 is TGCGCCAGCAGCTTGAGGAATGACAACACTGAAGCTTTCTTT. Variable domain in full (rest from reference TRBV5-1 and TRBJ1-1): KAGVTQTPRYLIKTRGQQVTLSCSPISGHRSVSWYQQTPGQGLQFLFEYFSETQRNKGNFPGRFSGRQFSNSRSEMNVSTLELGDSALYLCASSLRNDNTEAFFGQGTRLTVV.